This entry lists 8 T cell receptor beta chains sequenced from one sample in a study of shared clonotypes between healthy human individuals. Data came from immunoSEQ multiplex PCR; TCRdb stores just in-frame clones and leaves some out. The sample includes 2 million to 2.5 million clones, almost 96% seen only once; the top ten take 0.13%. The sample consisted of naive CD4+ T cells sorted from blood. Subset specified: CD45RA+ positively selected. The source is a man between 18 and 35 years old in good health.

DNA for the CDR3: TGTGCCAGCAGCCAGCGGGACTTTGGAGAGACCCAGTACTTC. It translates to CASSQRDFGETQYF. The chain combines TRBV5-4 with TRBJ2-5; 7 nucleotides line up with TRBD2. Losses at the gene ends were 4 bases for V and 4 bases for J; bases not matched to a gene: 7. In germline, CDR1 is SGHNT, CDR2 YYREEE (reference sequence). This CDR3 region has 14 residues.

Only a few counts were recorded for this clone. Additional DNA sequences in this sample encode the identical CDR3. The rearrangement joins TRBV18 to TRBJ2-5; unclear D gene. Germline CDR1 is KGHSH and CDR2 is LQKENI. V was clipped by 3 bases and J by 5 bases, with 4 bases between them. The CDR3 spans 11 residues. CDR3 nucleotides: TGTGCCAGCTCACCGGCGGAGACCCAGTACTTC. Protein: CASSPAETQYF.

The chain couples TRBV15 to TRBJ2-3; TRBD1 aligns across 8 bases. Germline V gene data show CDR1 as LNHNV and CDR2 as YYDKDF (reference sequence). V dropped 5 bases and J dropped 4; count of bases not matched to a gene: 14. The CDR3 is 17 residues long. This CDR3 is CATSGEWTGNVADTQYF. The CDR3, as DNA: TGTGCCACCAGCGGGGAGTGGACAGGGAATGTGGCAGATACGCAGTATTTT.

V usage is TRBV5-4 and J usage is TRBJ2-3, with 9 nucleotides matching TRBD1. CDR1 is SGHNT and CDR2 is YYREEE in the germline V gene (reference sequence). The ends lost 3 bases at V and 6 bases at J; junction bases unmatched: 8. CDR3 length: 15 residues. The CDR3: CASSSQGQGLDTQYF. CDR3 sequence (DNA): TGTGCCAGCAGCTCCCAGGGACAGGGACTCGATACGCAGTATTTT. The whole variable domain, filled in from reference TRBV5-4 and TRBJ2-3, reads ETGVTQSPTHLIKTRGQQVTLRCSSQSGHNTVSWYQQALGQGPQFIFQYYREEENGRGNFPPRFSGLQFPNYSSELNVNALELDDSALYLCASSSQGQGLDTQYFGPGTRLTVL.

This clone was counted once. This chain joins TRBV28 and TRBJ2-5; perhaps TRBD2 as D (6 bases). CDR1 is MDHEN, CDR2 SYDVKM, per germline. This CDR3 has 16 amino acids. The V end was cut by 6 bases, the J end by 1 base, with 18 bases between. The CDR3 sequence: CASSWGITSSQETQYF. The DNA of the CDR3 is TGTGCCAGCAGCTGGGGTATAACTAGCTCCCAAGAGACCCAGTACTTC. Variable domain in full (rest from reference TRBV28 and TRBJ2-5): DVKVTQSSRYLVKRTGEKVFLECVQDMDHENMFWYRQDPGLGLRLIYFSYDVKMKEKGDIPEGYSVSREKKERFSLILESASTNQTSMYLCASSWGITSSQETQYFGPGTRLLVL.

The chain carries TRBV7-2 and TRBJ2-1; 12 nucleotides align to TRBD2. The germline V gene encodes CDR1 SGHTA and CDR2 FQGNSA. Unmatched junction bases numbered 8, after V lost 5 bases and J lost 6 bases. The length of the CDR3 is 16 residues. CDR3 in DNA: TGTGCCAGCAGCGCAGACCCGGGACTAGCGGGCAATGAGCAGTTCTTC. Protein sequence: CASSADPGLAGNEQFF.

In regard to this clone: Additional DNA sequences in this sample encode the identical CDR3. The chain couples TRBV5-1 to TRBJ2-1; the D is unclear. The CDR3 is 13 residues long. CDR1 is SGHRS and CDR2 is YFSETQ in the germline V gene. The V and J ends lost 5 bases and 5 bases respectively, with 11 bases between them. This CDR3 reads CASSLDGNNEQFF. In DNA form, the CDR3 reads TGCGCCAGCAGTCTCGACGGTAACAATGAGCAGTTCTTC.

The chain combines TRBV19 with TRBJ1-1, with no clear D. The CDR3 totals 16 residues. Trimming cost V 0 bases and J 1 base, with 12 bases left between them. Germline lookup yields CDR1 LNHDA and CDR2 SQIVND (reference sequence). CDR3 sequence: CASSIDIGRQNTEAFF. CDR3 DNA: TGTGCCAGTAGTATAGATATCGGCAGGCAGAACACTGAAGCTTTCTTT. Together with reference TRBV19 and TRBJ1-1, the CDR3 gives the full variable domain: DGGITQSPKYLFRKEGQNVTLSCEQNLNHDAMYWYRQDPGQGLRLIYYSQIVNDFQKGDIAEGYSVSREKKESFPLTVTSAQKNPTAFYLCASSIDIGRQNTEAFFGQGTRLTVV.